These T cell receptor beta chains were read from a single sample in a study of CD8+CD57+ T cells in acquired aplastic anemia. TCRdb reprocessed the reads via MiXCR and lists one record per CDR3 protein. Found here are approximately 160,000 distinct CDR3 sequences, 35% to 55% of them singletons; the top ten hold approximately 1%. Specimen: sorted CD4+, CD8+, or CD8+CD57+ T cells (not recorded which) from PBMCs. Every receptor here comes from a human donor in good health. CDR3s leave out the opening cysteine and the closing phenylalanine or tryptophan. Size values are once, few and many counts, or a class for expanded clones, and some rows have none.

J gene: TRBJ2-3; clone size: many; V gene: TRBV5-4; CDR3 protein: ASSSGTSEGYTQY
J gene: TRBJ1-3; clone size: -; V gene: TRBV20-1; CDR3 protein: SARVRTGVYGNTIY
J gene: TRBJ2-7; clone size: -; V gene: TRBV27; CDR3 protein: ASRGGVGEQY
J gene: TRBJ1-4; clone size: few; V gene: TRBV28; CDR3 protein: ASSPRPPRGEKLF
J gene: TRBJ1-2; clone size: many; V gene: TRBV6-5; CDR3 protein: ASSYDGGRNYGYT
J gene: TRBJ1-1; clone size: -; V gene: TRBV10-3; CDR3 protein: AISDGGGMNTEAF
J gene: TRBJ1-6; clone size: few; V gene: TRBV10-3; CDR3 protein: AISEGVGAGWSPLH
J gene: TRBJ1-1; clone size: many; V gene: TRBV6-1; CDR3 protein: ASSDPSPDRTTEAF
J gene: TRBJ2-3; clone size: few; V gene: TRBV7-3; CDR3 protein: ASLKRRGNTDTQY
J gene: TRBJ2-1; clone size: -; V gene: TRBV7-9; CDR3 protein: ASSLVRPEQF
J gene: TRBJ2-2; clone size: once; V gene: TRBV24-1; CDR3 protein: ATSDRGGVTGELF
J gene: TRBJ1-1; clone size: -; V gene: TRBV19; CDR3 protein: ASGEGNTEAF
J gene: TRBJ2-5; clone size: -; V gene: TRBV29-1; CDR3 protein: SVEGGGNQETQY
J gene: TRBJ2-7; clone size: -; V gene: TRBV3-1; CDR3 protein: ASSQDQSWATMGVTSL
J gene: TRBJ1-2; clone size: many; V gene: TRBV29-1; CDR3 protein: SSGQGNYGYT
J gene: TRBJ2-5; clone size: few; V gene: TRBV20-1; CDR3 protein: SARETQY
J gene: TRBJ2-5; clone size: many; V gene: TRBV7-2; CDR3 protein: ASSHSGGAGTQY
J gene: TRBJ1-2; clone size: -; V gene: TRBV10-3; CDR3 protein: AISESAEGNYGYT
J gene: TRBJ2-1; clone size: many; V gene: TRBV20-1; CDR3 protein: SARGGGYPDEQF
J gene: TRBJ2-5; clone size: many; V gene: TRBV10-1; CDR3 protein: ASSVIKDRKETQY
J gene: TRBJ1-3; clone size: many; V gene: TRBV20-1; CDR3 protein: SAPTGARNTIY
J gene: TRBJ2-2; clone size: -; V gene: TRBV24-1; CDR3 protein: ATSFGAGELF
J gene: TRBJ1-2; clone size: -; V gene: TRBV30; CDR3 protein: AWSRGADGYT
J gene: TRBJ1-4; clone size: many; V gene: TRBV7-9; CDR3 protein: ASSLVTGLNEKLF
J gene: TRBJ2-7; clone size: few; V gene: TRBV11-1; CDR3 protein: ASSNPTRTSGRGYEQY
J gene: TRBJ2-7; clone size: -; V gene: TRBV20-1; CDR3 protein: SAIPGTSAYEQY
J gene: TRBJ2-5; clone size: -; V gene: TRBV7-9; CDR3 protein: ASSPRETQY
J gene: TRBJ1-2; clone size: -; V gene: TRBV20-1; CDR3 protein: SAPRSGSGNYGYT
J gene: TRBJ1-1; clone size: many; V gene: TRBV6-2/TRBV6-3; CDR3 protein: ASTEMDRYTEAF
J gene: TRBJ2-1; clone size: many; V gene: TRBV7-9; CDR3 protein: ASSLTNNEQF
J gene: TRBJ2-3; clone size: -; V gene: TRBV24-1; CDR3 protein: ATSARDTWADTQY
J gene: TRBJ2-2; clone size: many; V gene: TRBV5-1; CDR3 protein: ASSLAGGAYTGELF
J gene: TRBJ2-6; clone size: -; V gene: TRBV19; CDR3 protein: ASSKTGTGANVLT
J gene: TRBJ2-5; clone size: many; V gene: TRBV6-4; CDR3 protein: ASSDSRKVKQETQY
J gene: TRBJ2-2; clone size: many; V gene: TRBV10-2; CDR3 protein: ASGGQRPGTGELF
J gene: TRBJ2-1; clone size: -; V gene: TRBV6-1; CDR3 protein: ASKTPAGGYEQF
J gene: TRBJ2-5; clone size: -; V gene: TRBV7-4; CDR3 protein: ASSLARLAETQY
J gene: TRBJ2-7; clone size: -; V gene: TRBV10-3; CDR3 protein: AITQTAAHSYEQY
J gene: TRBJ1-2; clone size: few; V gene: TRBV13; CDR3 protein: ASSTQGHGYGYT
J gene: TRBJ1-4; clone size: -; V gene: TRBV6-5; CDR3 protein: ASSYLSYGRGNEKLF
J gene: TRBJ2-7; clone size: -; V gene: TRBV20-1; CDR3 protein: SAIDRYEQY
J gene: TRBJ1-2; clone size: -; V gene: TRBV2; CDR3 protein: ASIESSYT
J gene: TRBJ2-1; clone size: -; V gene: TRBV11-1; CDR3 protein: ASSPSLSFSSYNEQF
J gene: TRBJ2-7; clone size: -; V gene: TRBV11-2; CDR3 protein: ASSLDFTRTGRSYEQY
J gene: TRBJ1-6; clone size: -; V gene: TRBV18; CDR3 protein: ASSPTANYNSPLH
J gene: TRBJ2-7; clone size: -; V gene: TRBV2; CDR3 protein: ASTRVEQY
J gene: TRBJ1-6; clone size: -; V gene: TRBV20-1; CDR3 protein: SARDVVGTIRNSPLH
J gene: TRBJ1-6; clone size: once; V gene: TRBV19; CDR3 protein: ASSIGGSNSPLH